The 14 T cell receptor beta chains listed next were all sequenced from one sample in a study of blood T cell repertoires in COVID-19. The table came from immunoSEQ multiplex PCR; TCRdb's copy has only in-frame clones and leaves some out. The profile shows roughly 360,000 clones, over 65% of them singletons. Sequenced material: peripheral blood. The receptors were sampled from a human donor with acute or convalescent COVID-19. The donor label of this sample is uncertain.

The CDR3 spells CASSLGEGADGYTF. CDR3 in DNA: TGTGCCAGCAGCTTAGGAGAGGGGGCAGATGGCTACACCTTC. This chain joins TRBV7-9 and TRBJ1-2, with TRBD1 matching 7 bases. J gave up 6 bases and V 1 base, and 5 bases lay outside the gene matches. This CDR3 comprises 14 residues. Germline V gene lookup returns CDR1 SEHNR and CDR2 FQNEAQ (reference sequence). The variable domain in full, with the rest retrieved from reference TRBV7-9 and TRBJ1-2, is DTGVSQNPRHKITKRGQNVTFRCDPISEHNRLYWYRQTLGQGPEFLTYFQNEAQLEKSRLLSDRFSAERPKGSFSTLEIQRTEQGDSAMYLCASSLGEGADGYTFGSGTRLTVV.

The chain has TRBV5-8 and TRBJ1-6; D is unclear. Germline loops: CDR1 SGHTS, CDR2 YDEGEE. V lost 0 bases, J lost 3 bases, and 7 bases lay in between. The CDR3 totals 15 residues. The CDR3 sequence is CASSLGASYNSPLHF. The DNA for the CDR3 is TGTGCCAGCAGCTTGGGTGCCAGCTATAATTCACCCCTCCACTTT.

This chain links TRBV30 with TRBJ1-3; 10 bases align to TRBD1. This CDR3 is 13 amino acids long. The trim removed 5 bases at V and 4 bases at J, leaving 2 bases unmatched. The germline CDR1 and CDR2 sequences are GTSNPN and SVGIG (reference sequence). The chain's CDR3 is CAWDRGLGNTIYF. The CDR3 DNA reads as TGTGCCTGGGACAGGGGGCTAGGAAACACCATATATTTT.

This chain uses TRBV30 with TRBJ1-1, with 8 bases matching TRBD1. CDR3 size: 14 residues. V lost 2 bases and J lost 5; bases outside the gene matches: 7. CDR1 is GTSNPN and CDR2 is SVGIG in the germline V gene (reference sequence). CDR3 loop: CAWSNGQGGTEAFF. CDR3 in DNA: TGTGCCTGGAGTAACGGACAGGGTGGTACTGAAGCTTTCTTT. Variable domain in full (rest from reference TRBV30 and TRBJ1-1): SQTIHQWPATLVQPVGSPLSLECTVEGTSNPNLYWYRQAAGRGLQLLFYSVGIGQISSEVPQNLSASRPQDRQFILSSKKLLLSDSGFYLCAWSNGQGGTEAFFGQGTRLTVV.

This clone was detected only a few times. This chain uses TRBV3-1 (or the pseudogene TRBV3-2) with TRBJ2-1, with 10 bases fitting TRBD2. The V and J ends lost 0 bases and 7 bases, in that order; junction bases with no gene match: 6. This CDR3 region has 16 residues. Germline loops: CDR1 LGHDT, CDR2 YNNKEL (reference sequence). CDR3 protein: CASSQDASGSANEQFF. CDR3 in DNA: TGTGCCAGCAGCCAAGACGCTAGCGGGAGTGCAAATGAGCAGTTCTTC.

V and J are TRBV18 and TRBJ2-7, with D maybe TRBD2 (5 bases). The CDR3 loop spans 14 amino acids. Germline V gene sequence: CDR1 KGHSH, CDR2 LQKENI. V was clipped by 1 base and J by 1 base, with 8 bases between them. CDR3 residues: CASSPLEGSYEQYF. CDR3 DNA sequence: TGTGCCAGCTCACCACTTGAGGGATCCTACGAGCAGTACTTC. Supplemented by reference TRBV18 and TRBJ2-7, the full variable domain reads NAGVMQNPRHLVRRRGQEARLRCSPMKGHSHVYWYRQLPEEGLKFMVYLQKENIIDESGMPKERFSAEFPKEGPSILRIQQVVRGDSAAYFCASSPLEGSYEQYFGPGTRLTVT.

The V call is TRBV5-4, the J call TRBJ1-2; no clear D gene. Germline lookup yields CDR1 SGHNT and CDR2 YYREEE (reference sequence). Trimming removed 6 bases at V and 4 bases at J, with 16 bases between. This CDR3 has 14 residues. The chain's CDR3 is CASIPREAAYGYTF. Here the CDR3 DNA reads TGTGCCAGCATCCCCCGGGAGGCAGCCTATGGCTACACCTTC. The entire variable domain, with the rest obtained from reference TRBV5-4 and TRBJ1-2, is as follows: ETGVTQSPTHLIKTRGQQVTLRCSSQSGHNTVSWYQQALGQGPQFIFQYYREEENGRGNFPPRFSGLQFPNYSSELNVNALELDDSALYLCASIPREAAYGYTFGSGTRLTVV.

The chain has TRBV7-9 and TRBJ1-4; TRBD1 might be the D (6 bases). Trimming pared 4 bases from V and 4 bases from J, leaving 13 bases between. The germline V gene has CDR1 SEHNR and CDR2 FQNEAQ (reference sequence). CDR3 length equals 15 residues. CDR3 in DNA: TGTGCCAGCAGCTCAACCGGGACACATAATGAAAAACTGTTTTTT. It translates to CASSSTGTHNEKLFF.

V usage is TRBV10-1 and J usage is TRBJ2-1; 9 nucleotides align to TRBD2. Germline-derived CDR1 and CDR2 are WNHNN and SYGVQD (reference sequence). The CDR3 contains 16 residues. The ends lost 2 bases at V and 8 bases at J; junction bases unmatched: 10. CDR3 region: CASSEISGRGKDEQFF. Here the CDR3 DNA reads TGCGCCAGCAGTGAGATTAGCGGGAGAGGCAAAGATGAGCAGTTCTTC.

As to this clone: The same CDR3 can be traced to other DNA sequences in this sample. The chain employs TRBV30 and TRBJ2-3; no clear D gene. CDR1 and CDR2 from the germline V gene are GTSNPN and SVGIG (reference sequence). This CDR3 has 12 amino acids. The ends were cut back, 0 bases at V and 6 bases at J, with 7 bases in the middle. The CDR3 protein is CAWSVQSDTQYF. CDR3 nucleotides: TGTGCCTGGAGTGTACAGTCCGATACGCAGTATTTT.

This CDR3 reads CASRMGQGGYGYTF. The CDR3 nucleotides read TGTGCCAGTAGGATGGGACAGGGGGGCTATGGCTACACCTTC. The chain uses TRBV19 and TRBJ1-2, with 11 bases lining up with TRBD1. CDR3 length: 14 residues. After removal of 6 bases from V and 4 bases from J, the junction contained 4 bases not matched to a gene. Germline CDR1 LNHDA, CDR2 SQIVND (reference sequence).

The rearrangement uses TRBV11-2 and TRBJ1-4; D not resolved. The CDR3 length is 12 residues. Germline values: CDR1 SGHAT, CDR2 FQNNGV. V lost 3 bases, J lost 7 bases, and 6 bases lay in between. CDR3 sequence: CASSFRGEKLFF. In nucleotides, the CDR3 is TGTGCCAGCAGCTTCCGCGGTGAAAAACTGTTTTTT.

The rearrangement links TRBV5-8 to TRBJ1-5; the D gene is possibly TRBD1 (5 bases). CDR3 length equals 16 residues. CDR1 and CDR2 (germline): SGHTS, YDEGEE. The V end was cut by 4 bases, the J end by 4 bases, with 18 bases between. In DNA, the CDR3 is TGTGCCAGCAGCCGACCTGGGACTGCAGGGAATCAGCCCCAGCATTTT. It translates to CASSRPGTAGNQPQHF.

The chain combines TRBV3-1 (or the pseudogene TRBV3-2) with TRBJ1-1; 8 positions agree with TRBD1. The CDR3 totals 16 residues. Germline V gives CDR1 LGHDT, CDR2 YNNKEL (reference sequence). The V and J ends lost 4 bases and 4 bases, in that order; junction bases with no gene match: 11. CDR3 protein: CASSRLDRGLVTEAFF. For the CDR3, the DNA is TGTGCCAGCAGCCGGTTAGACAGGGGTTTGGTCACTGAAGCTTTCTTT.